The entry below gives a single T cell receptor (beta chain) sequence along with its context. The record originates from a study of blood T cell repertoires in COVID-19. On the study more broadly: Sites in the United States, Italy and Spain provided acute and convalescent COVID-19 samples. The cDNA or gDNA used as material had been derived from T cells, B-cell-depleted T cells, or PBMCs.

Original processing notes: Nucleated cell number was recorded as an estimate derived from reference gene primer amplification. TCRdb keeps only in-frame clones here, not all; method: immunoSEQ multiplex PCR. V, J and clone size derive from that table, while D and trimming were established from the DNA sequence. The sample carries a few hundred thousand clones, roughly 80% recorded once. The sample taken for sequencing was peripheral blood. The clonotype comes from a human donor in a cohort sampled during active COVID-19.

This CDR3 is CASSLGTGPTPDQPQHF. The CDR3 nucleotides are TGTGCCAGCAGCTTAGGGACAGGGCCCACGCCTGATCAGCCCCAGCATTTT. V is TRBV7-6 and J is TRBJ1-5, with TRBD1 identical over 8 bases. The V and J ends lost 1 base and 5 bases, in that order; junction bases with no gene match: 10. CDR1 is SGHVS, CDR2 FNYEAQ, per germline. There are 17 residues in the CDR3.